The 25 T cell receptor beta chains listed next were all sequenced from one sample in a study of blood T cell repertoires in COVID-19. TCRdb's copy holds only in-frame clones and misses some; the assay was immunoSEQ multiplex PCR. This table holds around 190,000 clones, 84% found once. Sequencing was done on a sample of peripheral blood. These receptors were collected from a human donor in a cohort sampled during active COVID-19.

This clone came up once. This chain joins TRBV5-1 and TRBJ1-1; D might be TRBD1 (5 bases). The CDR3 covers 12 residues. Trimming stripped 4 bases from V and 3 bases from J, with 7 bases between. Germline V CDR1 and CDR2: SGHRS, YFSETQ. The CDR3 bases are TGCGCCAGCAGCGAAGGGGACACTGAAGCTTTCTTT. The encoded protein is CASSEGDTEAFF.

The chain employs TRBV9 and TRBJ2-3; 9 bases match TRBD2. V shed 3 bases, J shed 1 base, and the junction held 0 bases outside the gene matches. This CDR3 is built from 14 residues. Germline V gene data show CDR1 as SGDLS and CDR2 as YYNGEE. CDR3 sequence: CASSERGGTDTQYF. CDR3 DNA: TGTGCCAGCAGCGAGCGGGGGGGCACAGATACGCAGTATTTT.

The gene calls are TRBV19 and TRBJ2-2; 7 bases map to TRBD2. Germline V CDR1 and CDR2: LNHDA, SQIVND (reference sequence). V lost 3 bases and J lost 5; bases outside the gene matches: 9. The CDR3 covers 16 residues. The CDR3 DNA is TGTGCCAGTAGTATTCATGCGGGGGTGGGGACCGGGGAGCTGTTTTTT. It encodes CASSIHAGVGTGELFF.

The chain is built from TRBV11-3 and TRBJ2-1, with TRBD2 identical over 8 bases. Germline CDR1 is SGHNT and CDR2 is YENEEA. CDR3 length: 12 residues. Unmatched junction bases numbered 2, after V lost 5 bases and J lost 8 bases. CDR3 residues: CASSPGGDEQFF. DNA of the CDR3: TGTGCCAGCAGCCCCGGGGGGGATGAGCAGTTCTTC.

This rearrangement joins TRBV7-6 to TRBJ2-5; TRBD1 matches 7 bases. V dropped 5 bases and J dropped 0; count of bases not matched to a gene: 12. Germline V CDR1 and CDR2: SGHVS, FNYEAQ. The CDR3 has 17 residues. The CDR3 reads CASSRALPRGYQETQYF. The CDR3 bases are TGTGCCAGCAGCCGCGCCCTGCCCAGGGGGTACCAAGAGACCCAGTACTTC. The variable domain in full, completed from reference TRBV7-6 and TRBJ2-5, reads GAGVSQSPRYKVTKRGQDVALRCDPISGHVSLYWYRQALGQGPEFLTYFNYEAQQDKSGLPNDRFSAERPEGSISTLTIQRTEQRDSAMYRCASSRALPRGYQETQYFGPGTRLLVL.

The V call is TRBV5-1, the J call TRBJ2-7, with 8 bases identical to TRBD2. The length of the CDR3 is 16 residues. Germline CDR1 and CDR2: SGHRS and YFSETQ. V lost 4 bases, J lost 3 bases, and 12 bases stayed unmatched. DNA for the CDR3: TGCGCCAGCAGCCCAACGGGGCGGGGGGCCGTCTACGAGCAGTACTTC. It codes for CASSPTGRGAVYEQYF. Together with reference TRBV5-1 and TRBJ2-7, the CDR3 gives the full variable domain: KAGVTQTPRYLIKTRGQQVTLSCSPISGHRSVSWYQQTPGQGLQFLFEYFSETQRNKGNFPGRFSGRQFSNSRSEMNVSTLELGDSALYLCASSPTGRGAVYEQYFGPGTRLTVT.

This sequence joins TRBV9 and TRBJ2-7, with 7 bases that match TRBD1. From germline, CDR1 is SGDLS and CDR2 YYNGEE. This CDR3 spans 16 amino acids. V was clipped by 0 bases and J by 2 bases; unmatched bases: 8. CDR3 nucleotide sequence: TGTGCCAGCAGCGTAGGTGGGACAGCGATTCCCTACGAGCAGTACTTC. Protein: CASSVGGTAIPYEQYF.

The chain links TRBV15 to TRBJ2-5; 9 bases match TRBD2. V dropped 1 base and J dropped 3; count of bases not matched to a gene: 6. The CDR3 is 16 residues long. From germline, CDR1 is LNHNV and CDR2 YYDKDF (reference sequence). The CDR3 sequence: CATSRGLRLAEETQYF. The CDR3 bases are TGTGCCACCAGCAGAGGCCTTAGACTAGCGGAAGAGACCCAGTACTTC.

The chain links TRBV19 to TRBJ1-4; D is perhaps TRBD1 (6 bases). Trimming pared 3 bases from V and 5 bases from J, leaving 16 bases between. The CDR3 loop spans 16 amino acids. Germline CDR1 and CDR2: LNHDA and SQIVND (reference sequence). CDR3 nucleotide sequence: TGTGCCAGTAGTATCGGCAGGGGCCGACTGAATGAAAAACTGTTTTTT. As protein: CASSIGRGRLNEKLFF. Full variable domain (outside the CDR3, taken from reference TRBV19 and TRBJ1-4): DGGITQSPKYLFRKEGQNVTLSCEQNLNHDAMYWYRQDPGQGLRLIYYSQIVNDFQKGDIAEGYSVSREKKESFPLTVTSAQKNPTAFYLCASSIGRGRLNEKLFFGSGTQLSVL.

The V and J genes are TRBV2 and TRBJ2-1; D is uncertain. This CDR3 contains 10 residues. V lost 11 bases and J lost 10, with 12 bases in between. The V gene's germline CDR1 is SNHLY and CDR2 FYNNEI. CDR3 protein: CASAQVEQFF. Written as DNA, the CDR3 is TGTGCCTCTGCCCAGGTGGAGCAGTTCTTC.

As DNA, the CDR3 is TGTGCCAGCAGCTCCGGGACAGTCCAAGAGACCCAGTACTTC. Encoded protein: CASSSGTVQETQYF. This chain connects TRBV11-3 to TRBJ2-5; 7 nucleotides line up with TRBD1. In germline, CDR1 is SGHNT, CDR2 YENEEA. The length of the CDR3 is 14 residues. J was trimmed by 1 base and V by 4 bases; bases with no gene match: 3.

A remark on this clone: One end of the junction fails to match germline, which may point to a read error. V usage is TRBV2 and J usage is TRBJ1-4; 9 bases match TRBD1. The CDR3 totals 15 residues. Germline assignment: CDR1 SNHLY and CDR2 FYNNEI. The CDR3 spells CASTEGDREGEKLFF. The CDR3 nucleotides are TGTGCCAGCACTGAAGGGGACAGGGAGGGTGAAAAACTGTTTTTT.

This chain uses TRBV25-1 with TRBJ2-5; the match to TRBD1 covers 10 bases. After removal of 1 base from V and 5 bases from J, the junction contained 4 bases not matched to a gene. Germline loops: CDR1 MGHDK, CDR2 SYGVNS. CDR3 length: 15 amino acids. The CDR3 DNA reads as TGTGCCAGCAGTGAATCTGGGACAGGGGCCGAGACCCAGTACTTC. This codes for CASSESGTGAETQYF. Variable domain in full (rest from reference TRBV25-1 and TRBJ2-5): EADIYQTPRYLVIGTGKKITLECSQTMGHDKMYWYQQDPGMELHLIHYSYGVNSTEKGDLSSESTVSRIRTEHFPLTLESARPSHTSQYLCASSESGTGAETQYFGPGTRLLVL.

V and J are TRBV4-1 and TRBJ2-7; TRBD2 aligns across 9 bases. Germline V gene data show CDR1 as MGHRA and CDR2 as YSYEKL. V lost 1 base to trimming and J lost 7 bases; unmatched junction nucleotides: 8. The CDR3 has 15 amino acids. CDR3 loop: CASSQVGGGAGEQYF. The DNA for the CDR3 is TGCGCCAGCAGCCAAGTTGGCGGGGGGGCTGGTGAGCAGTACTTC.

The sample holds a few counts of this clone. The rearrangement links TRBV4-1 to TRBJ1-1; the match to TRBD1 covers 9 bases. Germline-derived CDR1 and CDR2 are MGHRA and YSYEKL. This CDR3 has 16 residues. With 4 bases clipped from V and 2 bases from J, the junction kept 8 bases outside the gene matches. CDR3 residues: CASSPIQGAENTEAFF. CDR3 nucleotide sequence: TGCGCCAGCAGCCCTATACAGGGGGCCGAAAACACTGAAGCTTTCTTT.

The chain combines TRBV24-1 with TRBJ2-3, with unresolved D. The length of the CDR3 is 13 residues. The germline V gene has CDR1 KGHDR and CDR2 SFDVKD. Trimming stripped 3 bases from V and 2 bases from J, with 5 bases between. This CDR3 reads CATSDGATDTQYF. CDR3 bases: TGTGCCACCAGTGATGGAGCCACAGATACGCAGTATTTT.

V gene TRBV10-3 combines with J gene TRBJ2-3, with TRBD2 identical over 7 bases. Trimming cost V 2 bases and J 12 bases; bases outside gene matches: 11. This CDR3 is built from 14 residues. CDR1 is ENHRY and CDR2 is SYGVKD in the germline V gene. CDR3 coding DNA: TGTGCCATCAGTGAGGGGGGGGATGGGACTCCCCAGTATTTT. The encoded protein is CAISEGGDGTPQYF.

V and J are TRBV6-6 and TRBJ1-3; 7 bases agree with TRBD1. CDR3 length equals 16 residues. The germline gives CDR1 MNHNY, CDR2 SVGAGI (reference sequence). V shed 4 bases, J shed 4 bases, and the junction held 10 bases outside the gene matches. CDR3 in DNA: TGTGCCAGCAGTTTCGACAGGGCTCTGCAAGGAAACACCATATATTTT. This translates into CASSFDRALQGNTIYF.

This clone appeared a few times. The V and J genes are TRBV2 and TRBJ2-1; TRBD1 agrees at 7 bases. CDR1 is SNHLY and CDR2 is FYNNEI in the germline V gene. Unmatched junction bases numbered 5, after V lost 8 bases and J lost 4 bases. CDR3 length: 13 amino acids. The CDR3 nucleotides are TGTGCCAGCCTGTGGGGACAGTACAATGAGCAGTTCTTC. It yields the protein CASLWGQYNEQFF.

The CDR3 DNA sequence: TGTGCCACCGAGACCAGGGTAAGGAGCTATGGCTACACCTTC. Translating gives CATETRVRSYGYTF. The chain carries TRBV15 and TRBJ1-2, with a possible D match to TRBD1 (5 bases). Germline CDR1 reads LNHNV; CDR2 reads YYDKDF (reference sequence). V shed 8 bases and J shed 4 bases, with 17 bases lying between them. CDR3 length: 14 amino acids.

CDR3 in amino acids: CASSPSGGLDNEQFF. The CDR3 nucleotides read TGCGCCAGCAGCCCGAGCGGGGGCCTAGACAATGAGCAGTTCTTC. The V call is TRBV5-1, the J call TRBJ2-1; 8 bases map to TRBD2. The CDR3 sequence is 15 residues long. Germline values: CDR1 SGHRS, CDR2 YFSETQ. V was clipped by 4 bases and J by 5 bases; unmatched bases: 8.

The CDR3 DNA reads as TGTGCCTGGAGTGACCGGGCTAACTATGGCTACACCTTC. Amino acids: CAWSDRANYGYTF. The chain carries TRBV30 and TRBJ1-2; D uncertain. CDR3 length: 13 amino acids. Germline V gene lookup returns CDR1 GTSNPN and CDR2 SVGIG (reference sequence). V lost 1 base, J lost 0 bases, and 6 bases lay in between.

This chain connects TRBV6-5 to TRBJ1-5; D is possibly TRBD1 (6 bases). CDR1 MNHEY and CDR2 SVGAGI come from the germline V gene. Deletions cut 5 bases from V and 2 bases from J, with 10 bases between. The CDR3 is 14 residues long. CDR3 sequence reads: CASSNRVGNQPQHF. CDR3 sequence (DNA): TGTGCCAGCAGTAACAGGGTAGGCAATCAGCCCCAGCATTTT.

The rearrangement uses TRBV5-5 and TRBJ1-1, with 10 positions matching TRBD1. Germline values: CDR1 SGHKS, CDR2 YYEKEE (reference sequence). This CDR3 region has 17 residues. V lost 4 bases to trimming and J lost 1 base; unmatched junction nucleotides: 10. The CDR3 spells CASSPRQGAWGNTEAFF. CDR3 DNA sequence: TGTGCCAGCAGCCCCCGACAGGGGGCGTGGGGGAACACTGAAGCTTTCTTT.

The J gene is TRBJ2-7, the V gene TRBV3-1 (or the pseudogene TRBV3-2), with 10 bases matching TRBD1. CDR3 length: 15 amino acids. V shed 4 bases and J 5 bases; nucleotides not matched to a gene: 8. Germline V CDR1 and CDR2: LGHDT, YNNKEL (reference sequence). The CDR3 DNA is TGTGCCAGCAGCCTACGGGACAGGGGTATGCACGAGCAGTACTTC. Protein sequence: CASSLRDRGMHEQYF.